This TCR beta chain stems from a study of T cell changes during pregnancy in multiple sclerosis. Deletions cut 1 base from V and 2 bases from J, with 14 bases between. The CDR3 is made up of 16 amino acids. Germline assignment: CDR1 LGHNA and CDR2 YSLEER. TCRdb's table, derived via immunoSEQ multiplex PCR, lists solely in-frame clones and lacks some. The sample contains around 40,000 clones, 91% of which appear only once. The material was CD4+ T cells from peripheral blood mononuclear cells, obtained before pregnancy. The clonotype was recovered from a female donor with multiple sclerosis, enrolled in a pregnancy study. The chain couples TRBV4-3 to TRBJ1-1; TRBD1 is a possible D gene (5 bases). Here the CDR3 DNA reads TGCGCCAGCAGCCAAGGACGGCAGGGTTTCAACACTGAAGCTTTCTTT. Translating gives CASSQGRQGFNTEAFF.